The clone carrying this T cell receptor (beta chain) has at least ten counts. This sample was taken from a study of cytomegalovirus exposure and HLA in healthy donors. Study as a whole: Roughly 80% of around 390 genotyped donors fell in the Caucasian-associated ancestry cluster.

The germline V gene has CDR1 ENHRY and CDR2 SYGVKD. Losses at the gene ends were 8 bases for V and 5 bases for J; bases not matched to a gene: 10. This CDR3 comprises 15 residues. Both 60 Vbeta primers and 13 Jbeta primers went into the PCR. This table comes from immunoSEQ multiplex PCR, and its TCRdb copy is limited to in-frame clones, with some not included. Of under 200,000 clones in the sample, around 81% were seen once. The donors, nominally healthy at sampling, likely had unrecorded immune exposures. Sequenced input: PBMCs. The chain recombines TRBV10-3 with TRBJ2-2; TRBD2 aligns across 8 bases. The clonotype comes from a man aged 30 to 45 in good health and CMV-seronegative. CDR3 DNA sequence: TGTGCCATCCCCGGACCAGCGGGAGAGACCGGGGAGCTGTTTTTT. It specifies CAIPGPAGETGELFF.